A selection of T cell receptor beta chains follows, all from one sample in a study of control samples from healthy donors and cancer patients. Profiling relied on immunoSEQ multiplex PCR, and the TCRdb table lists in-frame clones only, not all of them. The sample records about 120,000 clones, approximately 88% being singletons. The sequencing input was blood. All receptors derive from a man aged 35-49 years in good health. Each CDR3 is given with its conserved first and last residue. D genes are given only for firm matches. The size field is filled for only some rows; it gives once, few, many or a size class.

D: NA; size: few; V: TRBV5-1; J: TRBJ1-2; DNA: TGCGCCAGCAGCTTTGACAGGAGTAATTCGGACTATGGCTACACCTTC; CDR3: CASSFDRSNSDYGYTF
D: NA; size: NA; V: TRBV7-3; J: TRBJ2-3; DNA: TGTGCCAGCAGCTTGGGGCAGGCCCGCACAGATACGCAGTATTTT; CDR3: CASSLGQARTDTQYF
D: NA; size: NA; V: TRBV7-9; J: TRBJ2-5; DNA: TGTGCCAGCACAAGGGGTTTAGGGGAGACCCAGTACTTC; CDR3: CASTRGLGETQYF
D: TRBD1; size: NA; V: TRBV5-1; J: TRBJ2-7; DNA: TGCGCCAGTGGACAGGAGAGCTCCTACGAGCAGTACTTC; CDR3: CASGQESSYEQYF
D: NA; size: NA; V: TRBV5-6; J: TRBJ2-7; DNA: TGTGCCAGCAGCTTGGTCGTCCAGGGGCCCTACGAGCAGTACTTC; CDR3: CASSLVVQGPYEQYF
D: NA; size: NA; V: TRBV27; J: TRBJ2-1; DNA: TGTGCCTCCCGGCCAGGGGGGCTAAGCTCCTACAATGAGCAGTTCTTC; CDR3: CASRPGGLSSYNEQFF
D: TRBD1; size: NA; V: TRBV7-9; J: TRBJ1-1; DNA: TGTGCCAGCAGCAGGACAGGGTATGAAGCTTTCTTT; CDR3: CASSRTGYEAFF
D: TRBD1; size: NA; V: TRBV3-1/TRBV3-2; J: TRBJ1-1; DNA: TGTGCCAGCAGCCAAGATCGGGACAGAACTGAAGCTTTCTTT; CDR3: CASSQDRDRTEAFF
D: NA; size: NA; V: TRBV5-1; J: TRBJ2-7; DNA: TGCGCCAGCAGCCCCCGGGACGGACCCTACGAGCAGTACTTC; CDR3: CASSPRDGPYEQYF
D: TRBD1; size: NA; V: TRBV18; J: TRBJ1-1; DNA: TGTGCCAGCTCACCTCCAGGGGGCTTGTCTACTGAAGCTTTCTTT; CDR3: CASSPPGGLSTEAFF
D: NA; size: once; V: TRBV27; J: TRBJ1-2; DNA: TGTGCCAGCAGTTTATCCCAGGGTGGGGGCTACACCTTC; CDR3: CASSLSQGGGYTF
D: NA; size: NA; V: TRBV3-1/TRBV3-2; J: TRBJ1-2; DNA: TGTGCCAGCAGCCTCTGGACAGATGGCTACACCTTC; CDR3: CASSLWTDGYTF
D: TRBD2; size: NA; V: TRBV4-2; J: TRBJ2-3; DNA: TGTGCCAGCAGCCGGGCTAGCGGGGGGTCTAGCACAGATACGCAGTATTTT; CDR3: CASSRASGGSSTDTQYF
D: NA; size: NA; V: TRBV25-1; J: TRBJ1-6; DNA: TGTGCCAGCAGTGGGGCTTGGGGGGCAGATTCACCCCTCCACTTT; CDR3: CASSGAWGADSPLHF
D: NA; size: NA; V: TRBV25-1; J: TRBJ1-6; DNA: TGTGCCAGCAGAACAGGGAGTTCACCCCTCCACTTT; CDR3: CASRTGSSPLHF
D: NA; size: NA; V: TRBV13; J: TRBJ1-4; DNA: TGTGCCAGCAGCTCCAAGGGGGGTCCCTTGCGGACTAATGAAAAACTGTTTTTT; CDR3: CASSSKGGPLRTNEKLFF
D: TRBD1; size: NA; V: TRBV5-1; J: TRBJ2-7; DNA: TGCGCCAGCAGAGGGGACAGCTCCTACGAGCAGTACTTC; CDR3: CASRGDSSYEQYF
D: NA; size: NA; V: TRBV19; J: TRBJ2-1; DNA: TGTGCCAGTAGTATCGGCGGGCGCTCCTACAATGAGCAGTTCTTC; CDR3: CASSIGGRSYNEQFF
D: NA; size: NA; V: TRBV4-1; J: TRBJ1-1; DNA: TGCGCCAGCAGCCAAGACGCAGTGAACACTGAAGCTTTCTTT; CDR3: CASSQDAVNTEAFF
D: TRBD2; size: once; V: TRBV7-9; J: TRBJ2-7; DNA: TGTGCCAGCAGCCCGACTAGCGGGGTCTACGAGCAGTACTTC; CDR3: CASSPTSGVYEQYF
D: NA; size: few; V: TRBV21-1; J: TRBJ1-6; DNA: TGTGCCAGCAGCAAATTTCGGGGGCTAGATTCACCCCTCCACTTT; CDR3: CASSKFRGLDSPLHF
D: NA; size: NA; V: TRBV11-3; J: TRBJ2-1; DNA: TGTGCCAGCAGCACCGACAGTTACAATGAGCAGTTCTTC; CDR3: CASSTDSYNEQFF
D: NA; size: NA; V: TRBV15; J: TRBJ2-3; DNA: TGTGCCACCAGCAGAGATCAGGGGGGATTCACAGATACGCAGTATTTT; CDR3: CATSRDQGGFTDTQYF
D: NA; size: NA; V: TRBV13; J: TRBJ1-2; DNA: TGTGCCAGCAGGTTCCGGGATTCCAACTATGGCTACACCTTC; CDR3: CASRFRDSNYGYTF
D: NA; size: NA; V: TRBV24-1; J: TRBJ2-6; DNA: TGTGCCACCTGGTTTTCACTGCTCTCTGGGGCCAACGTCCTGACTTTC; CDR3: CATWFSLLSGANVLTF
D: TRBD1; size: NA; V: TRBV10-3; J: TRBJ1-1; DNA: TGTGCCATCAGTGTTCAGGGGGCGGGCACTGAAGCTTTCTTT; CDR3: CAISVQGAGTEAFF
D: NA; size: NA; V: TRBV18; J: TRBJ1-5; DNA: TGTGCCAGCTCGATAGGGGGGATCAGGCAGCCCCAGCATTTT; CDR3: CASSIGGIRQPQHF
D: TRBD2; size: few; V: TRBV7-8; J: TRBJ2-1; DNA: TGTGCCAGCAGCTTAGTACTAGCGGGGGGGAGAGAGCAGTTCTTC; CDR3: CASSLVLAGGREQFF
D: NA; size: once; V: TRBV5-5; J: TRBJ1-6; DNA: TGTGCCAGCAGCTTGACGGCAACCAATAATTCACCCCTCCACTTT; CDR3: CASSLTATNNSPLHF
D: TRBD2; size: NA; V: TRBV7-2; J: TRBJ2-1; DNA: TGTGCCAGCAGGATAGGCGGGGGGCCTGGAGATGAGCAGTTCTTC; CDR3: CASRIGGGPGDEQFF
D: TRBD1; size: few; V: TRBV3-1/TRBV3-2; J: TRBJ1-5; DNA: TGTGCCAGCAGCCGGACAGGGAATCAGCCCCAGCATTTT; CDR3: CASSRTGNQPQHF
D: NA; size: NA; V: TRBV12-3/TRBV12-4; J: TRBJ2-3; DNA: TGTGCCAGCAGCCCCGACACAGATACGCAGTATTTT; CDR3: CASSPDTDTQYF
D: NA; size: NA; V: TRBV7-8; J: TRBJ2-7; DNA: TGTGCCAGCAGCTCTGGGCGGGGAGAGGGCGAGCAGTACTTC; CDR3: CASSSGRGEGEQYF
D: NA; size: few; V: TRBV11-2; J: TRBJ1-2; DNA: TGTGCCAGCAGCTCCCCGGCGGCAGGGAGGGTCTATGGCTACACCTTC; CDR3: CASSSPAAGRVYGYTF
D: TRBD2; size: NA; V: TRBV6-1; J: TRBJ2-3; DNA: TGTGCCAGCAGTGAAGTTTTTGCGGGACTAGCGGGGAAAGATACGCAGTATTTT; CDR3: CASSEVFAGLAGKDTQYF
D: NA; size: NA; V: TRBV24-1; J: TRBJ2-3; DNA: TGTGCCACGGGGGGGCGGACAGATACGCAGTATTTT; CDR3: CATGGRTDTQYF
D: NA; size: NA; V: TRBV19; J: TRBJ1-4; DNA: TGTGCCAGTAGCCCCCGGCGGACAGATAATGAAAAACTGTTTTTT; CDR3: CASSPRRTDNEKLFF
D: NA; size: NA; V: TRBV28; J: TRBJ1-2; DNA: TGTGCCACAACACTCCCAAAGGGTGGCTACACCTTC; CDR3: CATTLPKGGYTF
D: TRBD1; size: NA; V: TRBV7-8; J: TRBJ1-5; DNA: TGTGCCAGCAGCCCGCAGGGGGGTAATCAGCCCCAGCATTTT; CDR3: CASSPQGGNQPQHF
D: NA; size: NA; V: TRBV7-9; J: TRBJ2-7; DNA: TGTGCCAGCAGCCCCAATTACGAGCAGTACTTC; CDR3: CASSPNYEQYF
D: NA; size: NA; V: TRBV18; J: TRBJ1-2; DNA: TGTGCCAGCTCACCAATGAGGGAAGGCGGCTACACCTTC; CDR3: CASSPMREGGYTF
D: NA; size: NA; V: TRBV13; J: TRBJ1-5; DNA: TGTGCCAGCAGCTTAGGCGGGACATACGGTCAGCCCCAGCATTTT; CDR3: CASSLGGTYGQPQHF
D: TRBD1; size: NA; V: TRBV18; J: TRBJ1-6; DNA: TGTGCCAGCTCACCAAAGACATTAAACAGGGGCTCCTATAATTCACCCCTCCACTTT; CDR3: CASSPKTLNRGSYNSPLHF
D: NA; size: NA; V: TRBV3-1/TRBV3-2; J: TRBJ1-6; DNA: TGTGCCAGCAGCCAAGATAGGGGGGGCGGTAATTCACCCCTCCACTTT; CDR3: CASSQDRGGGNSPLHF
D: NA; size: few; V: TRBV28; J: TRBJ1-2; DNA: TGTGCCAGCAGTTTAGAACTCCCCAACTATGGCTACACCTTC; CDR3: CASSLELPNYGYTF
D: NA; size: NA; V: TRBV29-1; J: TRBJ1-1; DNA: TGCAGCGCCCCAAAGGGCAGCAATATTAACACTGAAGCTTTCTTT; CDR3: CSAPKGSNINTEAFF
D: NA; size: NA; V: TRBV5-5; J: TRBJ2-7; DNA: TGTGCCAGCAGCTTGATCAGGGGCAACGAGCAGTACTTC; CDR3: CASSLIRGNEQYF
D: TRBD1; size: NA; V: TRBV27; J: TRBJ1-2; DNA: TGTGCCAGCAGCCCCGGACAGGGGATTTGGTATGGCTACACCTTC; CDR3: CASSPGQGIWYGYTF
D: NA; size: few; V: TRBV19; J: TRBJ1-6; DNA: TGTGCCAGTAGGCGACAAGCTAATTCACCCCTCCACTTT; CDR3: CASRRQANSPLHF
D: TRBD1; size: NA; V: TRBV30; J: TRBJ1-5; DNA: TGTGCCTGGAGTGTAAACGCATTCCGGGACAGCTTCCAACCCCAGCCCCAGCATTTT; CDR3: CAWSVNAFRDSFQPQPQHF
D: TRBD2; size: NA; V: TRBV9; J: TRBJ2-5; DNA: TGTGCCAGCAGCGTAGGGACTAGCGGGGGGCCAACTTCTGAGACCCAGTACTTC; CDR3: CASSVGTSGGPTSETQYF